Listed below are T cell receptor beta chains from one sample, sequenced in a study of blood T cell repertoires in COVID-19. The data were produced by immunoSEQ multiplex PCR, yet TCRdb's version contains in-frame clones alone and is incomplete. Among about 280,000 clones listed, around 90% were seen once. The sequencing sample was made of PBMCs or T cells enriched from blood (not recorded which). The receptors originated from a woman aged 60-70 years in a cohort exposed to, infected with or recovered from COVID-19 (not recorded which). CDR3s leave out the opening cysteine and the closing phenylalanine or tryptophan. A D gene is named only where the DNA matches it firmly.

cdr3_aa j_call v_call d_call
ASSLRTSGSYEQY TRBJ2-7 TRBV27 TRBD2
ASSLNGGSYNEQF TRBJ2-1 TRBV7-3 -
ASRSDSSYEQY TRBJ2-7 TRBV27 -
ASSPWRASGEQY TRBJ2-7 TRBV14 -
ASTIGTGGLALDPDTQY TRBJ2-3 TRBV19 TRBD1
ASSLGPWGSLGAEDEKLF TRBJ1-4 TRBV5-5 -
ASSLRTGAGYT TRBJ1-2 TRBV12-3/TRBV12-4 TRBD1
ASRPTGPGLAGGGPVYEQY TRBJ2-7 TRBV28 TRBD2
ASSLAAGPQETQY TRBJ2-5 TRBV28 -
ASSLVGSGRAFSSYEQY TRBJ2-7 TRBV11-3 TRBD2
ASSGSRQGNEQF TRBJ2-1 TRBV25-1 TRBD1
ASSLPGTGGVNSPLH TRBJ1-6 TRBV7-9 TRBD1
ASRGQNYGYT TRBJ1-2 TRBV6-5 TRBD1
SVEVVPGELF TRBJ2-2 TRBV29-1 -
ASSVSRDTVLGTQH TRBJ1-5 TRBV18 -
ASSPRTSGRARLDTQY TRBJ2-3 TRBV5-1 TRBD2
ASSARGRERTDTQY TRBJ2-3 TRBV18 TRBD1
ASSQVRGGPPSEETQY TRBJ2-5 TRBV3-1/TRBV3-2 -
ASSEPSGRAGANVLT TRBJ2-6 TRBV25-1 TRBD2
ASSPGWAGVYEQY TRBJ2-7 TRBV7-9 TRBD2
ASSLDSYNSPLH TRBJ1-6 TRBV7-9 -
ASSEGGRGQPQH TRBJ1-5 TRBV10-1 -
ASSLAETNQPQH TRBJ1-5 TRBV28 -
ASSPYFEQGNTEAF TRBJ1-1 TRBV18 -
ASSYAVRGVNTEAF TRBJ1-1 TRBV6-2/TRBV6-3 -
ASRRTGGPEQY TRBJ2-7 TRBV6-5 TRBD1
ASIETSGGENEQF TRBJ2-1 TRBV19 TRBD2
ASSFPQGTNEKLF TRBJ1-4 TRBV28 -
ASSLEGGAGNSPLH TRBJ1-6 TRBV5-1 TRBD1
ASSPGTGGGYT TRBJ1-2 TRBV11-1 TRBD1
ASSPSWGVNEQF TRBJ2-1 TRBV11-2 -
ASSEAGGQVETQY TRBJ2-5 TRBV2 -
ASSQDIQGYSNQPQH TRBJ1-5 TRBV4-3 -
ASSEYKLAGVTGELF TRBJ2-2 TRBV25-1 TRBD2
ASSRTSGRRYEQY TRBJ2-7 TRBV9 TRBD2
ASSLVEGQDEAF TRBJ1-1 TRBV7-8 TRBD1
ASSIEGTSGIYNEQF TRBJ2-1 TRBV19 TRBD2
ASSLAIEGWGNQPQH TRBJ1-5 TRBV7-8 -
ASSELGETFQETQY TRBJ2-5 TRBV27 -
ASSPEGLAGAADTQY TRBJ2-3 TRBV9 TRBD2
ASSLSFGRAWGVMGNEQF TRBJ2-1 TRBV7-8 -
ASSRDYTQY TRBJ2-3 TRBV12-3/TRBV12-4 -
ASSQDLMVAGGPPYNEQF TRBJ2-1 TRBV4-2 TRBD2
ASRRVPDTGELF TRBJ2-2 TRBV27 -
ASTSLGGNSPLH TRBJ1-6 TRBV28 -
ASDRENQPQH TRBJ1-5 TRBV2 TRBD1
ASRDRPYSNQPQH TRBJ1-5 TRBV19 -
ASSVTGTAAYEQY TRBJ2-7 TRBV11-3 TRBD1
ASSLEGTGGVF TRBJ2-1 TRBV11-2 TRBD1
ASRETSGDTQY TRBJ2-3 TRBV10-1 TRBD2
ASSLGLARASTDTQY TRBJ2-3 TRBV5-4 TRBD2
ASSLLGGVRQPQH TRBJ1-5 TRBV28 -